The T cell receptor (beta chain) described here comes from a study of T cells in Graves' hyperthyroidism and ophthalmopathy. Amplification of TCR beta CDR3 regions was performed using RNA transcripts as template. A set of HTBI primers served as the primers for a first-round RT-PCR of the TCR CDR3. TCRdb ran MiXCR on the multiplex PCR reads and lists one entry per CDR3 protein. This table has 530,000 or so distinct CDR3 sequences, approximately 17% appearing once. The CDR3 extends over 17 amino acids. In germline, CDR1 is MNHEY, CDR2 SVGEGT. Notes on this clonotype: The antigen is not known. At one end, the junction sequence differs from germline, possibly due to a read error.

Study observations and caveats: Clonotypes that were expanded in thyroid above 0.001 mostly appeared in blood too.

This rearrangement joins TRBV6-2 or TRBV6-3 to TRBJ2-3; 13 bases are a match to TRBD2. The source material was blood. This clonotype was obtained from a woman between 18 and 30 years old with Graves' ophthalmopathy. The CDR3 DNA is TGTGCCAACAGTTCGTGGACTAGCGGGAGCCCGAGGGATACGCAGTATTTT. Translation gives CANSSWTSGSPRDTQYF.